The entry that follows covers one T cell receptor beta chain sequence. This record comes from a study of blood T cell repertoires in COVID-19. The CDR3 contains 20 residues. V was clipped by 3 bases and J by 0 bases; unmatched bases: 9. CDR1 and CDR2 from the germline V gene are SGHTA and FQGTGA. The assay was immunoSEQ multiplex PCR, and TCRdb's table has in-frame clones only and misses some. This table has fewer than 200,000 clones, around 85% appearing once. The source is a man between 60 and 75 years old who had recovered from COVID-19. The V gene is TRBV7-3, the J gene TRBJ2-6, with 12 nucleotides matching TRBD2. Input material: peripheral blood. CDR3 nucleotide sequence: TGTGCCAGCAGCTTGAGACTAGCGGGGGACAGTAGCTCTGGGGCCAACGTCCTGACTTTC. Its translation: CASSLRLAGDSSSGANVLTF.